These 27 T cell receptor beta chains came from one sample sequenced in a study of blood T cell repertoires in COVID-19. Using immunoSEQ multiplex PCR, the repertoire was profiled, and TCRdb retains in-frame clones only, with some absent. The table includes over 250,000 clones, more than 90% detected once. The sequenced material came from peripheral blood. These receptors were taken from a person aged 18-35 years with COVID-19, enrolled during active disease.

V is TRBV5-4 and J is TRBJ2-7; TRBD2 might be the D (5 bases). The V gene lost 6 bases and the J gene lost 7 bases, with 17 bases spanning the gap. The CDR3 loop spans 13 amino acids. CDR1 and CDR2 from the germline V gene are SGHNT and YYREEE (reference sequence). The CDR3 protein is CASTPDSAVEQYF. Written as DNA, the CDR3 is TGTGCCAGCACCCCGGACTCCGCTGTTGAGCAGTACTTC.

This clone was seen only a few times. This chain connects TRBV2 to TRBJ2-7; 9 bases map to TRBD1. Germline CDR1 is SNHLY and CDR2 is FYNNEI. The CDR3 spans 14 residues. J lost 5 bases, V lost 6 bases, and 8 bases had no gene match. In DNA form, the CDR3 reads TGTGCCAGCAGGACCGGGACAGGGTCCCACGAGCAGTACTTC. This codes for CASRTGTGSHEQYF.

This chain joins TRBV14 and TRBJ2-7; D perhaps matches TRBD2 (6 bases). Germline values: CDR1 SGHDN, CDR2 FVKESK. The ends were cut back, 4 bases at V and 3 bases at J, with 10 bases in the middle. This CDR3 contains 13 residues. The CDR3 spells CASSRSGGYEQYF. The CDR3 DNA sequence: TGTGCCAGCAGCCGTTCCGGGGGCTACGAGCAGTACTTC. Full variable domain (missing parts from reference TRBV14 and TRBJ2-7): EAGVTQFPSHSVIEKGQTVTLRCDPISGHDNLYWYRRVMGKEIKFLLHFVKESKQDESGMPNNRFLAERTGGTYSTLKVQPAELEDSGVYFCASSRSGGYEQYFGPGTRLTVT.

The V call is TRBV27, the J call TRBJ2-3; TRBD2 aligns across 9 bases. The V gene's germline CDR1 is MNHEY and CDR2 SMNVEV (reference sequence). The CDR3 runs to 21 residues. V lost 3 bases, J lost 0 bases, and 19 bases stayed unmatched. This CDR3 reads CASSFRDLIRGLAPSTDTQYF. CDR3 DNA sequence: TGTGCCAGCAGTTTTAGGGACTTGATCCGGGGACTAGCCCCTAGCACAGATACGCAGTATTTT.

The rearrangement joins TRBV11-3 to TRBJ2-2, with a tentative D call TRBD2 (5 bases). Trimming stripped 3 bases from V and 6 bases from J, with 17 bases between. This CDR3 is built from 16 residues. Germline V CDR1 and CDR2: SGHNT, YENEEA. The CDR3 is CASSFSGPGRSGELFF. The CDR3 DNA follows: TGTGCCAGCAGCTTTTCAGGACCGGGAAGGTCCGGGGAGCTGTTTTTT.

V and J are TRBV30 and TRBJ1-6; D is perhaps TRBD1 (6 bases). The V gene lost 0 bases and the J gene lost 3 bases, with 6 bases spanning the gap. This CDR3 has 14 residues. Germline values: CDR1 GTSNPN, CDR2 SVGIG (reference sequence). The CDR3 nucleotides are TGTGCCTGGAGTGTGGACAGCTATAATTCACCCCTCCACTTT. It encodes CAWSVDSYNSPLHF.

The V gene is TRBV29-1, the J gene TRBJ2-5; maybe TRBD1 (6 bases). Germline V CDR1 and CDR2: SQVTM, ANQGSEA. Trimming left V 6 bases short and J 5 bases short, with 19 bases between. The CDR3 sequence is 14 residues long. The CDR3: CSVRTARDWETQYF. The CDR3 DNA sequence: TGCAGCGTGAGGACAGCCAGAGATTGGGAGACCCAGTACTTC.

This chain joins TRBV5-6 and TRBJ2-7; the match to TRBD2 covers 10 bases. V lost 5 bases and J lost 0; bases outside the gene matches: 2. Germline CDR1 is SGHDT and CDR2 is YYEEEE. This CDR3 comprises 14 residues. The CDR3 bases are TGTGCCAGCAGAACTAGCGGGACCTCCTACGAGCAGTACTTC. Residues: CASRTSGTSYEQYF.

The rearrangement links TRBV10-3 to TRBJ1-2; perhaps TRBD1 as D (6 bases). The germline V gene has CDR1 ENHRY and CDR2 SYGVKD. The CDR3 consists of 13 residues. Trimming shortened V by 4 bases and J by 2 bases, and 8 bases separated the two germline ends. The CDR3: CAISGQENYGYTF. The CDR3 bases are TGTGCCATCAGTGGACAGGAGAACTATGGCTACACCTTC.

This clone was detected only a few times. This sequence joins TRBV2 and TRBJ2-7, with 11 bases matching TRBD1. Unmatched junction bases numbered 7, after V lost 7 bases and J lost 5 bases. This CDR3 has 14 residues. Germline CDR1 is SNHLY and CDR2 is FYNNEI. CDR3 DNA sequence: TGTGCCAGCACCCCGGACAGGGGGCGCGACGAGCAGTACTTC. Its translation is CASTPDRGRDEQYF.

The rearrangement joins TRBV28 to TRBJ2-7, with 10 bases identical to TRBD1. Germline V CDR1 and CDR2: MDHEN, SYDVKM. CDR3 length: 14 amino acids. Trimming cost V 4 bases and J 6 bases; bases outside gene matches: 6. DNA for the CDR3: TGTGCCAGCAGTTCACCTAGGACAGGGGGCGAGCAGTACTTC. It encodes CASSSPRTGGEQYF.

The rearrangement uses TRBV4-2 and TRBJ2-5, with D possibly TRBD2 on 5 matching bases. V was trimmed by 6 bases and J by 1 base, leaving 12 bases between them. Looked up from germline, CDR1 is LGHNA and CDR2 is YNFKEQ. The CDR3 is 14 amino acids. CDR3 bases: TGTGCCAGCAGTTTTGAGGGCCTCCAAGAGACCCAGTACTTC. Its translation: CASSFEGLQETQYF.

This sequence joins TRBV15 and TRBJ2-4; tentative D call: TRBD2 (6 bases). V was clipped by 0 bases and J by 5 bases, with 14 bases between them. The CDR3 totals 16 residues. Germline V gene sequence: CDR1 LNHNV, CDR2 YYDKDF (reference sequence). CDR3 coding DNA: TGTGCCACCAGCAGAGATGGTAGCGGAGTGGAAAACATTCAGTACTTC. It encodes CATSRDGSGVENIQYF.

This clone was picked up one time. The V gene is TRBV7-2, the J gene TRBJ2-1; 8 bases match TRBD2. V lost 5 bases to trimming and J lost 0 bases; unmatched junction nucleotides: 9. Germline-derived CDR1 and CDR2 are SGHTA and FQGNSA. The CDR3 is 17 residues long. CDR3 residues: CASSPKVLAGSYNEQFF. The CDR3 DNA reads TGTGCCAGCAGCCCCAAGGTTCTAGCGGGCTCCTACAATGAGCAGTTCTTC.

This chain joins TRBV21-1 and TRBJ2-2; TRBD1 is the table's D call, not checked against the DNA. TRBV21-1 is listed as a pseudogene. This CDR3 is built from 18 residues. The DNA of the CDR3 is TGTGCCAGCAGCAAAGCGCTTTGGGGCAGGGCAAGAACCGGGGAGCTGTTTTTT. Protein sequence: CASSKALWGRARTGELFF.

This clone was seen just once. The chain employs TRBV11-3 and TRBJ2-1, with 11 nucleotides matching TRBD2. Looked up from germline, CDR1 is SGHNT and CDR2 is YENEEA. The CDR3 length is 14 residues. With V trimmed by 5 bases and J by 6 bases, 3 bases remained unmatched. CDR3 nucleotides: TGTGCCAGCAGCGCCGGGACTAGCGGCAATGAGCAGTTCTTC. Protein: CASSAGTSGNEQFF.

This clone was counted once. This sequence joins TRBV27 and TRBJ2-7; possible D gene TRBD1, 5 bases. The CDR3 sequence is 16 residues long. The V end was cut by 3 bases, the J end by 5 bases, with 20 bases between. The germline CDR1 and CDR2 sequences are MNHEY and SMNVEV (reference sequence). CDR3 residues: CASSFQGLPGSNEQYF. Here the CDR3 DNA reads TGTGCCAGCAGTTTTCAGGGCCTCCCGGGCAGTAACGAGCAGTACTTC.

The genes are TRBV5-6 and TRBJ2-5, with D possibly matching TRBD2 (5 bases). Germline V CDR1 and CDR2: SGHDT, YYEEEE. The length of the CDR3 is 16 residues. Trimming stripped 0 bases from V and 1 base from J, with 13 bases between. The CDR3 DNA sequence: TGTGCCAGCAGCTTGGCGTGGCTAGCAGCCCAAGAGACCCAGTACTTC. This sequence encodes CASSLAWLAAQETQYF. The whole variable domain, remainder taken from reference TRBV5-6 and TRBJ2-5, is DAGVTQSPTHLIKTRGQQVTLRCSPKSGHDTVSWYQQALGQGPQFIFQYYEEEERQRGNFPDRFSGHQFPNYSSELNVNALLLGDSALYLCASSLAWLAAQETQYFGPGTRLLVL.

This sequence joins TRBV9 and TRBJ1-1; 8 positions agree with TRBD1. The CDR3 totals 15 residues. Germline V gene data show CDR1 as SGDLS and CDR2 as YYNGEE. J lost 0 bases, V lost 1 base, and 2 bases had no gene match. DNA for the CDR3: TGTGCCAGCAGCGTAAGGGGACAGGTGAACACTGAAGCTTTCTTT. Encoded protein: CASSVRGQVNTEAFF.

The chain couples TRBV10-3 to TRBJ1-2, with TRBD1 matching 9 bases. Germline V gives CDR1 ENHRY, CDR2 SYGVKD. V lost 0 bases and J lost 4; bases outside the gene matches: 6. There are 16 residues in the CDR3. The DNA for the CDR3 is TGTGCCATCAGTGAGTCGATAGGGACAGGGATCTATGGCTACACCTTC. Amino acids: CAISESIGTGIYGYTF.

This rearrangement joins TRBV30 to TRBJ2-1; 12 bases agree with TRBD2. The V and J ends lost 2 bases and 5 bases, in that order; junction bases with no gene match: 4. Germline CDR1 GTSNPN, CDR2 SVGIG (reference sequence). CDR3 size: 15 residues. CDR3 in amino acids: CAWSRTSGIDNEQFF. The CDR3 region has the DNA TGTGCCTGGAGTCGGACTAGCGGGATAGACAATGAGCAGTTCTTC.

The rearrangement uses TRBV27 and TRBJ1-1; 7 nucleotides line up with TRBD1. V shed 7 bases and J 1 base; nucleotides not matched to a gene: 3. This CDR3 comprises 13 residues. Germline lookup yields CDR1 MNHEY and CDR2 SMNVEV (reference sequence). CDR3 sequence reads: CASTGQANTEAFF. CDR3 nucleotide sequence: TGTGCCAGCACAGGACAGGCGAACACTGAAGCTTTCTTT.

The chain carries TRBV11-2 and TRBJ2-5; no firm D call. Germline values: CDR1 SGHAT, CDR2 FQNNGV. The CDR3 has 14 residues. Trimming took 0 bases from V and 1 from J, leaving 6 bases between them. In DNA, the CDR3 is TGTGCCAGCAGCTTAGACAGGCCCCAAGAGACCCAGTACTTC. The encoded protein is CASSLDRPQETQYF. Looking up the rest from reference TRBV11-2 and TRBJ2-5 gives the full variable domain: EAGVAQSPRYKIIEKRQSVAFWCNPISGHATLYWYQQILGQGPKLLIQFQNNGVVDDSQLPKDRFSAERLKGVDSTLKIQPAKLEDSAVYLCASSLDRPQETQYFGPGTRLLVL.

A single count supports this clone. This chain joins TRBV28 and TRBJ2-1; D not resolved. CDR3 length: 13 amino acids. The V and J ends lost 1 base and 6 bases respectively, with 7 bases between them. CDR1 and CDR2 (germline): MDHEN, SYDVKM. The CDR3 is CASSLSLRNEQFF. The CDR3 DNA reads as TGTGCCAGCAGTTTATCACTACGCAATGAGCAGTTCTTC. Together with reference TRBV28 and TRBJ2-1, the CDR3 gives the full variable domain: DVKVTQSSRYLVKRTGEKVFLECVQDMDHENMFWYRQDPGLGLRLIYFSYDVKMKEKGDIPEGYSVSREKKERFSLILESASTNQTSMYLCASSLSLRNEQFFGPGTRLTVL.

The chain employs TRBV14 and TRBJ2-1, with no clear D. The germline V and J ends were trimmed by 1 base and 0 bases, with 19 bases remaining between them. The length of the CDR3 is 19 residues. The germline V gene encodes CDR1 SGHDN and CDR2 FVKESK. This chain's CDR3 is CASSQGLGGWWSSYNEQFF. In DNA, the CDR3 is TGTGCCAGCAGCCAAGGTCTTGGTGGATGGTGGAGCTCCTACAATGAGCAGTTCTTC.

The chain uses TRBV4-1 and TRBJ2-3; TRBD2 is a possible D gene (6 bases). The V and J ends lost 2 bases and 2 bases respectively, with 11 bases between them. The CDR3 length is 15 residues. Per the germline V gene, CDR1 is MGHRA and CDR2 is YSYEKL. CDR3 loop: CASSQPGLTTDTQYF. In nucleotides, the CDR3 is TGCGCCAGCAGCCAACCGGGACTCACCACAGATACGCAGTATTTT.

V and J are TRBV13 and TRBJ2-3; no definite D call. There are 14 residues in the CDR3. Germline CDR1 is PRHDT and CDR2 is FYEKMQ (reference sequence). The germline V and J ends were trimmed by 3 bases and 0 bases, with 7 bases remaining between them. Written as DNA, the CDR3 is TGTGCCAGCAGCTTGGGCAGAAGCACAGATACGCAGTATTTT. It is translated as CASSLGRSTDTQYF.